These 26 T cell receptor beta chains came from one sample sequenced in a study of sequential checkpoint blockade in melanoma. The assay was immunoSEQ multiplex PCR, and TCRdb's table has in-frame clones only and misses some. The sample shows roughly 8,400 clones, more than 90% of them seen only once. The treatment here: randomized to nivolumab then ipilimumab (arm A) or the reverse (arm B). The sequencing here drew on CD8+ T cells sorted from blood (inferred from file names), taken from a patient given nivolumab and ipilimumab in sequence. The receptors originated from a human donor with melanoma.

The J gene is TRBJ1-1, the V gene TRBV19, with D possibly being TRBD1 (5 bases). The germline V gene encodes CDR1 LNHDA and CDR2 SQIVND (reference sequence). This CDR3 comprises 16 residues. The V end lost 1 base, the J end lost 1 base, and 13 bases lay between the germline ends. The CDR3, as DNA: TGTGCCAGTAGTATAGGGCCCAGGGAAGGGAACACTGAAGCTTTCTTT. As protein: CASSIGPREGNTEAFF.

The CDR3 loop is CASSTLEETYEQYF. CDR3 DNA: TGTGCCAGCAGCACGCTAGAGGAAACCTACGAGCAGTACTTC. This chain connects TRBV7-9 to TRBJ2-7; D call uncertain. This CDR3 comprises 14 residues. Germline CDR1 reads SEHNR; CDR2 reads FQNEAQ (reference sequence). Trimming stripped 5 bases from V and 2 bases from J, with 13 bases between.

The chain links TRBV5-6 to TRBJ2-7; a possible D gene is TRBD2 (6 bases). The V gene's germline CDR1 is SGHDT and CDR2 YYEEEE. The V end lost 2 bases, the J end lost 5 bases, and 14 bases lay between the germline ends. The CDR3 extends over 14 amino acids. CDR3: CASSFGGLFHEQYV. The CDR3 DNA is TGTGCCAGCAGCTTCGGAGGGCTATTTCACGAGCAGTACGTC.

This rearrangement joins TRBV9 to TRBJ2-7; D gene uncertain. The CDR3 covers 14 residues. With 4 bases removed from V and 5 bases from J, the gap between germline ends came to 16 bases. CDR1 is SGDLS and CDR2 is YYNGEE in the germline V gene. The CDR3 region is CASSTLLRSDEQYF. The CDR3 DNA sequence: TGTGCCAGCAGCACCCTCTTGAGGAGCGACGAGCAGTACTTC.

The V gene is TRBV6-6, the J gene TRBJ1-1; maybe TRBD1 (6 bases). V was cut by 8 bases and J by 1 base, with 14 bases left in between. This CDR3 has 14 amino acids. From germline, CDR1 is MNHNY and CDR2 SVGAGI (reference sequence). The DNA for the CDR3 is TGTGCCAGCTGGGAGATACAGGGGAACACTGAAGCTTTCTTT. It specifies CASWEIQGNTEAFF.

The V call is TRBV4-3, the J call TRBJ1-2; no reliable D call. Germline lookup yields CDR1 LGHNA and CDR2 YSLEER. This CDR3 is 12 amino acids long. The V gene lost 1 base and the J gene lost 8 bases, with 8 bases spanning the gap. The CDR3 DNA is TGCGCCAGCAGCCAAGGACTCGAGGGCTACACCTTC. This codes for CASSQGLEGYTF.

The chain couples TRBV30 to TRBJ1-4; TRBD1 might be the D (6 bases). Germline lookup yields CDR1 GTSNPN and CDR2 SVGIG (reference sequence). V was shortened by 3 bases and J by 8 bases, with 13 bases between the two germline ends. CDR3 length: 13 amino acids. The CDR3 loop is CAWSYRVGEKLFF. CDR3 nucleotides: TGTGCCTGGAGCTACAGGGTAGGAGAAAAACTGTTTTTT.

This chain uses TRBV2 with TRBJ1-2, with 11 bases aligning to TRBD1. V trimming: 6 bases; J trimming: 7 bases; junction bases outside the gene matches: 10. Germline-derived CDR1 and CDR2 are SNHLY and FYNNEI. The CDR3 consists of 15 residues. CDR3 sequence (DNA): TGTGCCAGCAGGCGCACCGGGACAGGGGGTTCTGGCTACACCTTC. As protein: CASRRTGTGGSGYTF.

This clone was found once. The V gene is TRBV11-3, the J gene TRBJ2-7, with TRBD2 identical over 8 bases. Trimming took 4 bases from V and 5 from J; bases not matched to a gene: 10. Looked up from germline, CDR1 is SGHNT and CDR2 is YENEEA. The CDR3 has 15 residues. The CDR3 DNA follows: TGTGCCAGCAGCTCGGGGGGACTAGTACTCGACGAGCAGTACGTC. It yields the protein CASSSGGLVLDEQYV.

This clone was detected once. The genes are TRBV4-2 and TRBJ2-7; TRBD1 agrees at 9 bases. This CDR3 has 17 amino acids. Germline V gene data show CDR1 as LGHNA and CDR2 as YNFKEQ. V shed 3 bases and J 5 bases; nucleotides not matched to a gene: 14. CDR3 residues: CASSQYNSPGQGDEQYF. In nucleotides, the CDR3 is TGTGCCAGCAGCCAGTACAACTCCCCGGGACAGGGTGACGAGCAGTACTTC.

The chain has TRBV27 and TRBJ1-5, with TRBD1 matching over 8 bases. The germline CDR1 and CDR2 sequences are MNHEY and SMNVEV (reference sequence). The CDR3 runs 15 residues. V gave up 2 bases and J gave up 6 bases; unmatched junction bases: 6. CDR3 amino acids: CASSLDAGGSQPQHF. As DNA, the CDR3 is TGTGCCAGCAGTTTAGACGCAGGGGGCAGTCAGCCCCAGCATTTT.

The chain uses TRBV12-1 and TRBJ1-5; whether TRBD1, the table's D call, matches the DNA was not checked. TRBV12-1 is tagged as a pseudogene. The CDR3 is 14 amino acids. The CDR3 loop is CASSFEQDGQPQHF. In nucleotides, the CDR3 is TGTGCCAGCAGCTTTGAACAGGACGGTCAGCCCCAGCATTTT.

This clone was picked up one time. V and J are TRBV19 and TRBJ1-5; D perhaps matches TRBD1 (6 bases). CDR1 and CDR2 (germline): LNHDA, SQIVND (reference sequence). The CDR3 is made up of 13 amino acids. V lost 4 bases and J 5 bases, leaving 9 bases between the germline ends. In DNA, the CDR3 is TGTGCCAGTAGTAAGGGGGACCATCAGCCCCAGCATTTT. This codes for CASSKGDHQPQHF.

This chain uses TRBV19 with TRBJ2-1; 8 nucleotides align to TRBD2. This CDR3 contains 15 residues. Losses at the gene ends were 3 bases for V and 1 base for J; bases not matched to a gene: 2. The germline gives CDR1 LNHDA, CDR2 SQIVND (reference sequence). The CDR3 loop reads CASSISGMSYNEQFF. CDR3 in DNA: TGTGCCAGTAGTATTAGCGGGATGTCCTACAATGAGCAGTTCTTC.

This clone was counted only a few times. The rearrangement joins TRBV19 to TRBJ1-1; D call uncertain. V was shortened by 3 bases and J by 7 bases, with 9 bases between the two germline ends. CDR1 and CDR2 (germline): LNHDA, SQIVND (reference sequence). There are 12 residues in the CDR3. Written as DNA, the CDR3 is TGTGCCAGTAGTATTCGAGGCTATGAAGCTTTCTTT. Protein: CASSIRGYEAFF. The whole variable domain, filled in from reference TRBV19 and TRBJ1-1, reads DGGITQSPKYLFRKEGQNVTLSCEQNLNHDAMYWYRQDPGQGLRLIYYSQIVNDFQKGDIAEGYSVSREKKESFPLTVTSAQKNPTAFYLCASSIRGYEAFFGQGTRLTVV.

The chain joins TRBV27 to TRBJ1-1; maybe TRBD1 (5 bases). This CDR3 comprises 13 residues. Germline V gives CDR1 MNHEY, CDR2 SMNVEV (reference sequence). Trimming stripped 2 bases from V and 4 bases from J, with 8 bases between. As DNA, the CDR3 is TGTGCCAGCAGTTTAGCAGGGTTCACTGAAGCTTTCTTT. Translating gives CASSLAGFTEAFF.

This clone has only one observation. V and J are TRBV19 and TRBJ1-1; D gene uncertain. The V gene's germline CDR1 is LNHDA and CDR2 SQIVND (reference sequence). With 3 bases removed from V and 3 bases from J, the gap between germline ends came to 8 bases. CDR3 size: 13 residues. The CDR3 DNA sequence: TGTGCCAGTAGTATGGGTAGCCACACTGAAGCTTTCTTT. It is translated as CASSMGSHTEAFF.

J is TRBJ1-5 and V is TRBV27; the D gene is possibly TRBD1 (5 bases). Germline V gene lookup returns CDR1 MNHEY and CDR2 SMNVEV (reference sequence). The V and J ends lost 3 bases and 11 bases respectively, with 14 bases between them. The CDR3 has 13 residues. CDR3 nucleotide sequence: TGTGCCAGCAGTTTCTTAGGGGAGGAGGCCCAGCATTTT. It translates to CASSFLGEEAQHF.

V usage is TRBV7-9 and J usage is TRBJ1-2; D is perhaps TRBD1 (5 bases). The CDR3 runs to 12 residues. Deletions cut 6 bases from V and 8 bases from J, with 13 bases between. Germline V gives CDR1 SEHNR, CDR2 FQNEAQ (reference sequence). CDR3 loop: CASSSWGGGYTF. The CDR3 DNA reads as TGTGCCAGCAGTTCGTGGGGGGGAGGCTACACCTTC.

This sequence joins TRBV6-5 and TRBJ2-1, with unresolved D. The germline V gene has CDR1 MNHEY and CDR2 SVGAGI. V was trimmed by 5 bases and J by 2 bases, leaving 10 bases between them. This CDR3 is built from 14 residues. CDR3 residues: CASSHPTTYNEQFF. In DNA, the CDR3 is TGTGCCAGCAGTCACCCGACAACCTACAATGAGCAGTTCTTC.

This chain joins TRBV2 and TRBJ1-5; 10 bases fit TRBD1. V was clipped by 6 bases and J by 5 bases; unmatched bases: 7. Germline CDR1 and CDR2: SNHLY and FYNNEI. This CDR3 has 15 residues. This CDR3 reads CASSFWTGGDQPQHF. In DNA, the CDR3 is TGTGCCAGCAGCTTCTGGACAGGGGGTGATCAGCCCCAGCATTTT. The full variable domain, rest sourced from reference TRBV2 and TRBJ1-5, is EPEVTQTPSHQVTQMGQEVILRCVPISNHLYFYWYRQILGQKVEFLVSFYNNEISEKSEIFDDQFSVERPDGSNFTLKIRSTKLEDSAMYFCASSFWTGGDQPQHFGDGTRLSIL.

V usage is TRBV6-4 and J usage is TRBJ2-7, with a tentative D call TRBD2 (5 bases). V was trimmed by 5 bases and J by 5 bases, leaving 22 bases between them. The germline V gene has CDR1 MRHNA and CDR2 SNTAGT. CDR3 size: 16 residues. CDR3 residues: CASSRARALRGHEQYV. The CDR3 DNA is TGTGCCAGCAGTAGGGCGAGGGCCCTACGGGGTCACGAGCAGTACGTC.

This clone has a single count. V and J are TRBV29-1 and TRBJ1-1; D is undetermined. The V end was cut by 4 bases, the J end by 5 bases, with 14 bases between. Germline V gene data show CDR1 as SQVTM and CDR2 as ANQGSEA. The CDR3 is made up of 13 amino acids. The CDR3 bases are TGCAGCGTTGTTTGGACGACTACGACTGAAGCTTTCTTT. This codes for CSVVWTTTTEAFF.

The genes are TRBV7-2 and TRBJ1-5, with 8 positions matching TRBD1. The CDR3 has 14 amino acids. CDR1 and CDR2 from the germline V gene are SGHTA and FQGNSA. V lost 5 bases and J lost 6; bases outside the gene matches: 6. CDR3 sequence reads: CASSTGQGSQPQHF. The CDR3 bases are TGTGCCAGCAGCACCGGACAGGGTAGTCAGCCCCAGCATTTT.

CDR3 in DNA: TGCGCCAGCAGCTTCGGACAGTACGAGCAGTACTTC. This gives the protein CASSFGQYEQYF. The chain links TRBV5-1 to TRBJ2-7; D perhaps matches TRBD1 (6 bases). V lost 2 bases to trimming and J lost 4 bases, with 7 bases between them. This CDR3 comprises 12 residues. Germline CDR1 and CDR2: SGHRS and YFSETQ.

The chain uses TRBV27 and TRBJ1-2; TRBD1 agrees at 9 bases. Per the germline V gene, CDR1 is MNHEY and CDR2 is SMNVEV (reference sequence). V was clipped by 4 bases and J by 4 bases; unmatched bases: 7. This CDR3 is built from 15 residues. The CDR3 DNA reads TGTGCCAGCAGTTCCGTGACAGGGGGAGGCTATGGCTACACCTTC. Its protein product is CASSSVTGGGYGYTF.